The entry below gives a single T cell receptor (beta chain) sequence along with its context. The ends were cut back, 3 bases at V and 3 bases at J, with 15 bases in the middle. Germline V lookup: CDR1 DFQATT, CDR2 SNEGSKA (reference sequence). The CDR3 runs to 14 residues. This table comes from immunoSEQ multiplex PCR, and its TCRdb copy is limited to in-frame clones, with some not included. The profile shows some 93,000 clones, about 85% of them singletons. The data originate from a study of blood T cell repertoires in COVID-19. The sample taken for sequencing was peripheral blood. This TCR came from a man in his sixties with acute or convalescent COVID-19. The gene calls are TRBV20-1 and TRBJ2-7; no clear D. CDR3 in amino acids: CSASPQARNYEQYF. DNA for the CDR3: TGCAGTGCTAGTCCCCAGGCCAGGAACTACGAGCAGTACTTC.